This paragraph covers one T cell receptor (beta chain) sequence. The assay was immunoSEQ multiplex PCR, and TCRdb's table has in-frame clones only and misses some. The sample lists about 590,000 clones, around 95% occurring once. Cells designated naive CD8 were CD45RO-negative and were positively selected for CCR7, with terminally differentiated effector memory CD45RA+ cells excluded. This sample was taken from a study of shared clonotypes between healthy human individuals. The CDR3 runs to 14 residues. Trimming removed 8 bases from V and 3 bases from J, with 14 bases in between. Germline-derived CDR1 and CDR2 are SNHLY and FYNNEI.

The origin of this receptor is a young woman in good health. V gene TRBV2 combines with J gene TRBJ2-1; D is perhaps TRBD1 (6 bases). Specimen: naive CD8+ T cells sorted from blood. In DNA form, the CDR3 reads TGTGCCAGCCCAGGACAGTTGGGCTACAATGAGCAGTTCTTC. Its protein is CASPGQLGYNEQFF.